The next 15 T cell receptor beta chains were all read from a single sample in a study of blood T cell repertoires in COVID-19. Clones were read by immunoSEQ multiplex PCR, and TCRdb kept only the in-frame ones, dropping some. The sample lists fewer than 300,000 clones, less than 90% occurring once. Source material: peripheral blood. The receptors originated from a human donor in a cohort sampled during active COVID-19.

V is TRBV6-1 and J is TRBJ1-2; D may be TRBD1 (5 bases). Trimming stripped 2 bases from V and 4 bases from J, with 11 bases between. The CDR3 is 14 residues long. Looked up from germline, CDR1 is MNHNS and CDR2 is SASEGT. DNA for the CDR3: TGTGCCAGCAGTGAACCCCAGGGAAGCTATGGCTACACCTTC. Translated, it gives CASSEPQGSYGYTF.

V gene TRBV4-1 combines with J gene TRBJ1-5; weak D call: TRBD1 (5 bases). Trimming cost V 4 bases and J 0 bases, with 16 bases left between them. This CDR3 region has 17 residues. Germline V gene lookup returns CDR1 MGHRA and CDR2 YSYEKL. The CDR3: CASSRGGALYSNQPQHF. The CDR3 DNA is TGCGCCAGCAGCCGGGGCGGCGCCCTTTATAGCAATCAGCCCCAGCATTTT.

J is TRBJ1-1 and V is TRBV2, with D possibly being TRBD1 (6 bases). V was shortened by 0 bases and J by 6 bases, with 14 bases between the two germline ends. Germline V CDR1 and CDR2: SNHLY, FYNNEI. The CDR3 runs 15 residues. CDR3 region: CASSEARQVGAEAFF. As DNA, the CDR3 is TGTGCCAGCAGTGAAGCGAGACAGGTCGGGGCTGAAGCTTTCTTT.

The chain has TRBV19 and TRBJ2-7; 8 bases line up with TRBD1. V gave up 8 bases and J gave up 2 bases; unmatched junction bases: 11. Germline values: CDR1 LNHDA, CDR2 SQIVND (reference sequence). CDR3 length equals 15 residues. As DNA, the CDR3 is TGTGCCAGTCGAGTCCAGGGGGCAGACACCTACGAGCAGTACTTC. It specifies CASRVQGADTYEQYF. The full variable domain, in which reference TRBV19 and TRBJ2-7 provide the parts outside the CDR3, is DGGITQSPKYLFRKEGQNVTLSCEQNLNHDAMYWYRQDPGQGLRLIYYSQIVNDFQKGDIAEGYSVSREKKESFPLTVTSAQKNPTAFYLCASRVQGADTYEQYFGPGTRLTVT.

This clone was picked up one time. The chain has TRBV6-2 or TRBV6-3 and TRBJ1-5; D is uncertain. The V end lost 4 bases, the J end lost 0 bases, and 13 bases lay between the germline ends. Germline-derived CDR1 and CDR2 are MNHEY and SVGEGT. The CDR3 length is 16 residues. The chain's CDR3 is CASSSTGIRSNQPQHF. CDR3 DNA sequence: TGTGCCAGCAGTTCGACCGGGATTCGTAGCAATCAGCCCCAGCATTTT.

This clone is a singleton in its sample. This same CDR3 is encoded by further DNA sequences in the sample. The chain employs TRBV18 and TRBJ2-7, with 12 bases fitting TRBD2. Germline CDR1 is KGHSH and CDR2 is LQKENI. This CDR3 comprises 16 residues. The ends lost 3 bases at V and 0 bases at J; junction bases unmatched: 3. The CDR3 region has the DNA TGTGCCAGCTCACCCCAGACTAGCGGGAGCTCCTACGAGCAGTACTTC. Its translation: CASSPQTSGSSYEQYF.

This sequence joins TRBV10-3 and TRBJ2-5, with 11 bases lining up with TRBD2. The CDR3 runs to 16 residues. Losses at the gene ends were 3 bases for V and 5 bases for J; bases not matched to a gene: 8. Germline V gene lookup returns CDR1 ENHRY and CDR2 SYGVKD. The CDR3 nucleotides read TGTGCCATCAGTGACCGACTAGCGGGAACTGGGGAGACCCAGTACTTC. Amino acid sequence: CAISDRLAGTGETQYF.

The chain links TRBV11-2 to TRBJ1-3; D is unresolved. The CDR3 is 16 residues long. CDR1 and CDR2 from the germline V gene are SGHAT and FQNNGV. Between the trimmed V and J ends, which lost 0 bases and 0 bases, there was a span of 9 bases. In nucleotides, the CDR3 is TGTGCCAGCAGCTTAGACGCGGCAGCCTCTGGAAACACCATATATTTT. Translation: CASSLDAAASGNTIYF.

The chain combines TRBV6-5 with TRBJ2-3, with 7 bases that match TRBD1. Germline trimming cut 6 bases from V and 5 bases from J; bases unmatched to any gene: 8. Germline V gene lookup returns CDR1 MNHEY and CDR2 SVGAGI. The CDR3 is made up of 14 amino acids. The CDR3 is CASSAQGLVDTQYF. DNA for the CDR3: TGTGCCAGCAGCGCACAGGGGTTAGTAGATACGCAGTATTTT.

The chain has TRBV18 and TRBJ2-2, with D possibly matching TRBD1 (6 bases). This CDR3 comprises 14 residues. In germline, CDR1 is KGHSH, CDR2 LQKENI. Trimming took off 6 bases at V and 7 bases at J, with 15 bases between the two ends. CDR3 nucleotides: TGTGCCAGCTCCCTCGGTACAGGGCTCGGGGAGCTGTTTTTT. Translation: CASSLGTGLGELFF.

J is TRBJ2-7 and V is TRBV11-2; 9 nucleotides match TRBD2. Germline V gene lookup returns CDR1 SGHAT and CDR2 FQNNGV. The CDR3 is 14 amino acids. V was clipped by 3 bases and J by 3 bases; unmatched bases: 3. CDR3 coding DNA: TGTGCCAGCAGCTTGGGCGGGAGGGGCTACGAGCAGTACTTC. It yields the protein CASSLGGRGYEQYF.

The V and J genes are TRBV18 and TRBJ1-1; perhaps TRBD1 as D (5 bases). Germline values: CDR1 KGHSH, CDR2 LQKENI. The V end lost 3 bases, the J end lost 4 bases, and 12 bases lay between the germline ends. This CDR3 is 14 amino acids long. The CDR3 reads CASSPEQGGTEAFF. The CDR3 region has the DNA TGTGCCAGCTCACCGGAGCAGGGTGGCACTGAAGCTTTCTTT.

The chain is built from TRBV27 and TRBJ1-2; 9 bases align to TRBD1. This CDR3 contains 16 residues. CDR1 is MNHEY, CDR2 SMNVEV, per germline (reference sequence). With V trimmed by 5 bases and J by 5 bases, 12 bases remained unmatched. CDR3 protein: CASSLERPGQGYGYTF. CDR3 sequence (DNA): TGTGCCAGCAGTCTTGAGCGACCGGGACAGGGTTATGGCTACACCTTC.

This chain connects TRBV29-1 to TRBJ1-5, with 9 bases lining up with TRBD1. This CDR3 is built from 13 residues. V trimming: 6 bases; J trimming: 2 bases; junction bases outside the gene matches: 2. From germline, CDR1 is SQVTM and CDR2 ANQGSEA. The CDR3 DNA reads as TGCAGCGTACAGGGGGCTGGCAATCAGCCCCAGCATTTT. This codes for CSVQGAGNQPQHF.

The genes are TRBV5-4 and TRBJ1-5, with a tentative D call TRBD1 (6 bases). Looked up from germline, CDR1 is SGHNT and CDR2 is YYREEE (reference sequence). The ends were cut back, 2 bases at V and 5 bases at J, with 11 bases in the middle. CDR3 size: 14 residues. Here the CDR3 reads CASSLVTGDQPQHF. The CDR3, as DNA: TGTGCCAGCAGCTTAGTGACAGGAGATCAGCCCCAGCATTTT.